The 6 T cell receptor beta chains given below trace back to one sample, sequenced in a study of control samples from healthy donors and cancer patients. Repertoires were generated with immunoSEQ multiplex PCR, while TCRdb's copy carries only in-frame clones and drops some. The data contain around 150,000 clones, about 89% of them seen just once; the ten biggest clones take up just under 5%. The sample taken for sequencing was blood. These receptors all stem from a young man in good health.

The V and J genes are TRBV5-1 and TRBJ2-3, with no clear D. Germline CDR1 and CDR2: SGHRS and YFSETQ. The CDR3 spans 15 residues. Trimming cost V 1 base and J 0 bases, with 9 bases left between them. CDR3 sequence reads: CASSLLTSSTDTQYF. CDR3 nucleotides: TGCGCCAGCAGCTTGCTTACCTCTAGCACAGATACGCAGTATTTT.

The genes are TRBV6-2 or TRBV6-3 and TRBJ1-1; unclear D gene. The V end lost 5 bases, the J end lost 4 bases, and 14 bases lay between the germline ends. The CDR3 is 14 amino acids. Germline V gene sequence: CDR1 MNHEY, CDR2 SVGEGT. CDR3 bases: TGTGCCAGCAGTACTGACGGCGAGGGCACTGAAGCTTTCTTT. This gives the protein CASSTDGEGTEAFF.

V usage is TRBV9 and J usage is TRBJ2-1; D unclear. Germline V gene sequence: CDR1 SGDLS, CDR2 YYNGEE. The CDR3 consists of 14 residues. Trimming shortened V by 3 bases and J by 5 bases, and 12 bases separated the two germline ends. The CDR3 spells CASSAQRPDNEQFF. The CDR3 DNA is TGTGCCAGCAGCGCTCAACGGCCAGACAATGAGCAGTTCTTC.

This chain joins TRBV15 and TRBJ2-1; D could derive from TRBD1 or TRBD2 (5 bases each). CDR1 is LNHNV, CDR2 YYDKDF, per germline (reference sequence). The length of the CDR3 is 16 residues. V was clipped by 0 bases and J by 0 bases, with 9 bases between them. As DNA, the CDR3 is TGTGCCACCAGCAGAGATGCAGGGAGCTCCTACAATGAGCAGTTCTTC. Encoded protein: CATSRDAGSSYNEQFF.

V gene TRBV20-1 combines with J gene TRBJ2-7; unclear D gene. The V gene lost 5 bases and the J gene lost 5 bases, with 7 bases spanning the gap. Germline values: CDR1 DFQATT, CDR2 SNEGSKA (reference sequence). This CDR3 has 10 amino acids. CDR3 residues: CSAPQDEQYF. Here the CDR3 DNA reads TGCAGTGCTCCCCAGGACGAGCAGTACTTC.

The chain joins TRBV7-2 to TRBJ2-5; D gene unclear. The V gene lost 6 bases and the J gene lost 4 bases, with 9 bases spanning the gap. Germline V gives CDR1 SGHTA, CDR2 FQGNSA. This CDR3 is 12 amino acids long. The CDR3 reads CASRAWPETQYF. CDR3 bases: TGTGCCAGCAGGGCTTGGCCAGAGACCCAGTACTTC.